The next 20 T cell receptor beta chains were all read from a single sample in a study of OX40 agonist ivuxolimab in advanced cancers. TCRdb keeps only in-frame clones here, not all; method: immunoSEQ multiplex PCR. The sample shows around 41,000 clones, around four fifths of them seen only once. The sequencing used CD4+ or CD8+ T cells sorted from blood, collected in a trial of the OX40 agonist ivuxolimab. These receptors came from an adult with an advanced solid tumor such as melanoma, head and neck, liver or kidney cancer.

The rearrangement uses TRBV5-4 and TRBJ2-7; perhaps TRBD1 as D (5 bases). Per germline, CDR1 SGHNT and CDR2 YYREEE (reference sequence). This CDR3 contains 12 residues. Trimming shortened V by 4 bases and J by 7 bases, and 12 bases separated the two germline ends. CDR3 loop: CASSPRAGEQYF. The CDR3, as DNA: TGTGCCAGCAGCCCCAGGGCTGGTGAGCAGTACTTC.

The chain combines TRBV6-5 with TRBJ1-3; D unclear. The CDR3 is 12 amino acids. With 6 bases removed from V and 4 bases from J, the gap between germline ends came to 7 bases. Germline CDR1 reads MNHEY; CDR2 reads SVGAGI. The CDR3 coding sequence is TGTGCCAGCAGGAATCGCGGAAACACCATATATTTT. Translated, it gives CASRNRGNTIYF.

CDR3 residues: CASSEARETQYF. The CDR3 DNA reads as TGTGCCAGCAGTGAAGCTCGGGAGACCCAGTACTTC. The rearrangement joins TRBV6-1 to TRBJ2-5; D gene ambiguous. Trimming left V 0 bases short and J 5 bases short, with 4 bases between. CDR1 and CDR2 from the germline V gene are MNHNS and SASEGT. The CDR3 sequence is 12 residues long.

This sequence joins TRBV7-9 and TRBJ1-6, with D tentatively TRBD1 (5 bases). The CDR3 extends over 15 amino acids. Germline V CDR1 and CDR2: SEHNR, FQNEAQ (reference sequence). Trimming took 2 bases from V and 9 from J, leaving 14 bases between them. The CDR3 sequence: CASSLQQGVFSPLHF. DNA of the CDR3: TGTGCCAGCAGCTTACAACAAGGGGTCTTTTCACCCCTCCACTTT.

This clone was seen only once. This sequence joins TRBV10-3 and TRBJ1-4; tentative D call: TRBD1 (6 bases). The CDR3 runs 14 residues. Germline V gene sequence: CDR1 ENHRY, CDR2 SYGVKD. V shed 6 bases and J shed 7 bases, with 15 bases lying between them. In nucleotides, the CDR3 is TGTGCCATCAGCACCACAGGGAGGGGTGAAAAACTGTTTTTT. It translates to CAISTTGRGEKLFF.

The rearrangement uses TRBV18 and TRBJ2-1, with D perhaps matching TRBD1 or TRBD2 (5 bases each). Looked up from germline, CDR1 is KGHSH and CDR2 is LQKENI. Trimming removed 2 bases at V and 12 bases at J, with 17 bases between. The CDR3 extends over 14 amino acids. DNA for the CDR3: TGTGCCAGCTCACCAAGGGGTAGCACTAGAGGGCAGTTCTTC. Translated: CASSPRGSTRGQFF.

The genes are TRBV5-1 and TRBJ2-3, with 14 bases that match TRBD2. J lost 1 base, V lost 6 bases, and 1 base had no gene match. In germline, CDR1 is SGHRS, CDR2 YFSETQ. This CDR3 comprises 15 residues. The DNA of the CDR3 is TGCGCCAGCAAGGGACTAGCGGGAGGCACAGATACGCAGTATTTT. It specifies CASKGLAGGTDTQYF.

This sequence joins TRBV27 and TRBJ2-3, with 14 nucleotides matching TRBD2. Trimming at V came to 5 bases and at J to 5 bases, leaving 15 bases not matched to a gene. The CDR3 runs 19 residues. CDR1 is MNHEY and CDR2 is SMNVEV in the germline V gene (reference sequence). CDR3 coding DNA: TGTGCCAGCAGTCCCCCCAGGGGACTAGCGGGAGCCCGTGGAGATACGCAGTATTTT. Amino acids: CASSPPRGLAGARGDTQYF.

The gene calls are TRBV19 and TRBJ2-7, with TRBD1 identical over 7 bases. There are 13 residues in the CDR3. CDR1 is LNHDA, CDR2 SQIVND, per germline (reference sequence). V shed 8 bases and J 3 bases; nucleotides not matched to a gene: 7. Here the CDR3 reads CASADRSRYEQYF. In DNA form, the CDR3 reads TGTGCCAGTGCGGACAGGTCGCGCTACGAGCAGTACTTC.

The V gene is TRBV29-1, the J gene TRBJ2-3; D ambiguous. The CDR3 runs to 13 residues. Trimming pared 3 bases from V and 0 bases from J, leaving 7 bases between. The germline V gene has CDR1 SQVTM and CDR2 ANQGSEA. In DNA, the CDR3 is TGCAGCGTTGAGGACCCGAGCACAGATACGCAGTATTTT. This sequence encodes CSVEDPSTDTQYF.

V is TRBV7-8 and J is TRBJ1-2, with D uncertain. Deletions cut 0 bases from V and 4 bases from J, with 9 bases between. There are 14 residues in the CDR3. Germline V gene sequence: CDR1 SGHVS, CDR2 FQNEAQ. The CDR3 bases are TGTGCCAGCAGCTTAGCGACCCGTGCCTATGGCTACACCTTC. It yields the protein CASSLATRAYGYTF.

This chain's CDR3 is CASSQVYTQMRARANQPQHF. Here the CDR3 DNA reads TGCGCCAGCAGCCAAGTGTACACCCAAATGAGGGCGAGGGCCAATCAGCCCCAGCATTTT. J is TRBJ1-5 and V is TRBV4-1; no clear D gene. Germline loops: CDR1 MGHRA, CDR2 YSYEKL. The CDR3 extends over 20 amino acids. V lost 1 base, J lost 3 bases, and 25 bases lay in between.

The V gene is TRBV10-2, the J gene TRBJ1-2; 7 bases align to TRBD1. The CDR3 consists of 14 residues. J was trimmed by 4 bases and V by 5 bases; bases with no gene match: 7. Germline-derived CDR1 and CDR2 are WSHSY and SAAADI. CDR3 in amino acids: CASSPDRATYGYTF. DNA of the CDR3: TGCGCCAGCAGTCCCGACAGGGCTACCTATGGCTACACCTTC.

This clone was counted between two and nine times. The rearrangement links TRBV4-1 to TRBJ1-1; no firm D call. V was shortened by 4 bases and J by 0 bases, with 15 bases between the two germline ends. The CDR3 consists of 16 residues. Looked up from germline, CDR1 is MGHRA and CDR2 is YSYEKL. CDR3 region: CASSPLGPNMNTEAFF. The CDR3 DNA reads TGCGCCAGCAGCCCTCTTGGTCCAAATATGAACACTGAAGCTTTCTTT.

The chain has TRBV30 and TRBJ2-3; 7 positions match TRBD2. Germline trimming cut 2 bases from V and 0 bases from J; bases unmatched to any gene: 5. There are 15 residues in the CDR3. Germline V gene sequence: CDR1 GTSNPN, CDR2 SVGIG (reference sequence). CDR3 region: CAWSIGEGSTDTQYF. In DNA, the CDR3 is TGTGCCTGGAGTATCGGGGAGGGTAGCACAGATACGCAGTATTTT.

The gene calls are TRBV7-9 and TRBJ1-1; D is possibly TRBD1 (5 bases). V was clipped by 5 bases and J by 8 bases, with 24 bases between them. The germline CDR1 and CDR2 sequences are SEHNR and FQNEAQ (reference sequence). The CDR3 loop spans 16 amino acids. The chain's CDR3 is CASSPVGYRGLREAFF. The CDR3, as DNA: TGTGCCAGCAGCCCGGTCGGTTACCGGGGCCTAAGAGAAGCTTTCTTT.

J is TRBJ2-3 and V is TRBV5-4, with 7 positions matching TRBD1. V shed 4 bases and J 1 base; nucleotides not matched to a gene: 3. The CDR3 extends over 14 amino acids. CDR1 is SGHNT, CDR2 YYREEE, per germline (reference sequence). CDR3 loop: CASSIGQGTDTQYF. CDR3 DNA sequence: TGTGCCAGCAGCATCGGACAGGGCACAGATACGCAGTATTTT.

The rearrangement links TRBV30 to TRBJ2-1, with a tentative D call TRBD2 (6 bases). Germline values: CDR1 GTSNPN, CDR2 SVGIG (reference sequence). V gave up 4 bases and J gave up 7 bases, with 8 bases separating them. The CDR3 has 11 residues. The DNA of the CDR3 is TGTGCCTGGATCGGAGGGAATGAGCAGTTCTTC. Amino acid sequence: CAWIGGNEQFF.

V usage is TRBV4-2 and J usage is TRBJ1-2, with D possibly TRBD1 on 6 matching bases. This CDR3 comprises 13 residues. Germline V gives CDR1 LGHNA, CDR2 YNFKEQ. V gave up 5 bases and J gave up 4 bases, with 11 bases separating them. The CDR3 bases are TGTGCCAGCAGCGGGCAGGGGATCTATGGCTACACCTTC. It codes for CASSGQGIYGYTF.

The chain couples TRBV28 to TRBJ2-7; 8 nucleotides match TRBD2. This CDR3 region has 12 residues. J lost 6 bases, V lost 7 bases, and 5 bases had no gene match. Looked up from germline, CDR1 is MDHEN and CDR2 is SYDVKM. The CDR3 is CASMAGGTEQYF. Written as DNA, the CDR3 is TGTGCCAGCATGGCGGGAGGCACCGAGCAGTACTTC. Using reference TRBV28 and TRBJ2-7 for the parts outside the CDR3, the full variable domain is DVKVTQSSRYLVKRTGEKVFLECVQDMDHENMFWYRQDPGLGLRLIYFSYDVKMKEKGDIPEGYSVSREKKERFSLILESASTNQTSMYLCASMAGGTEQYFGPGTRLTVT.